This T cell receptor (beta chain) was identified during a study of blood T cells in healthy people across ages. Study-level results: Estimates drawn from one million T cells were deemed to understate diversity.

The CDR3 contains 13 residues. In germline, CDR1 is MNHEY, CDR2 SMNVEV (reference sequence). Between the trimmed V and J ends, which lost 3 bases and 3 bases, there was a span of 9 bases. Alongside a J-beta primer mix, a sample-barcoded 5' primer served in a second PCR lasting roughly 6 to 11 cycles. Tagging of each cDNA molecule was performed by a template-switch adaptor with 12 random nucleotides. TCRdb re-derived calls from the 5' RACE reads in MiXCR, one entry per CDR3 protein. The sample records some 1.8 million distinct CDR3 sequences, approximately 39% being singletons. Many counts were recorded for this clonotype. Its antigen is unidentified.

What was sequenced was blood. This chain connects TRBV27 to TRBJ2-7; D unresolved. The TCR sequence derives from a human donor in good health. CDR3 in DNA: TGTGCCAGCAGTTTGAGTAGGTACTACGAGCAGTACTTC. Its translation: CASSLSRYYEQYF.